Listed here are 20 T cell receptor beta chains from one sample, sequenced in a study of CD8+ T cells in alopecia areata. Following RNA extraction, reverse transcription yielded cDNA that acted as the sequencing template. Clones were read by immunoSEQ multiplex PCR, and TCRdb kept only the in-frame ones, dropping some. In the table there are about 64,000 clones, more than 45% of which are singletons. The treatment was: oral pan-JAK inhibitor, 5-10 mg twice daily. The sequences come from CD8+ T cells sorted from blood, collected at approximately week 37, from a patient treated with tofacitinib. These receptors were obtained from a human donor with alopecia areata.

V and J are TRBV13 and TRBJ2-4, with D unclear. Trimming took 6 bases from V and 6 from J, leaving 12 bases between them. Germline-derived CDR1 and CDR2 are PRHDT and FYEKMQ (reference sequence). The CDR3 runs to 13 residues. The CDR3 sequence: CASRSTVRNIQYF. The CDR3, as DNA: TGTGCCAGCAGGAGTACGGTCAGAAACATTCAGTACTTC. The variable domain in full, completed from reference TRBV13 and TRBJ2-4, reads AAGVIQSPRHLIKEKRETATLKCYPIPRHDTVYWYQQGPGQDPQFLISFYEKMQSDKGSIPDRFSAQQFSDYHSELNMSSLELGDSALYFCASRSTVRNIQYFGAGTRLSVL.

The V gene is TRBV6-1, the J gene TRBJ2-5, with D hard to call. The CDR3 is 11 amino acids. Trimming removed 4 bases from V and 5 bases from J, with 5 bases in between. Germline V gene sequence: CDR1 MNHNS, CDR2 SASEGT. CDR3 nucleotides: TGTGCCAGCAGTGTGGGGGAGACCCAGTACTTC. It is translated as CASSVGETQYF.

This chain uses TRBV25-1 with TRBJ2-1; TRBD2 is a possible D gene (7 bases). Germline V gives CDR1 MGHDK, CDR2 SYGVNS. V was cut by 7 bases and J by 7 bases, with 14 bases left in between. The CDR3 length is 13 residues. The DNA for the CDR3 is TGTGCCAGCATAGGAGGGGGGGGAAATGAGCAGTTCTTC. As protein: CASIGGGGNEQFF. Supplemented by reference TRBV25-1 and TRBJ2-1, the full variable domain reads EADIYQTPRYLVIGTGKKITLECSQTMGHDKMYWYQQDPGMELHLIHYSYGVNSTEKGDLSSESTVSRIRTEHFPLTLESARPSHTSQYLCASIGGGGNEQFFGPGTRLTVL.

The chain carries TRBV5-1 and TRBJ1-2; D unresolved. The length of the CDR3 is 16 residues. The V end was cut by 2 bases, the J end by 0 bases, with 14 bases between. The V gene's germline CDR1 is SGHRS and CDR2 YFSETQ. DNA of the CDR3: TGCGCCAGCAGCTTCGGGCCATCCCACGCTAACTATGGCTACACCTTC. Its translation is CASSFGPSHANYGYTF.

This chain uses TRBV6-5 with TRBJ2-1; 7 bases are shared with TRBD2. The CDR3 consists of 13 residues. J gave up 7 bases and V 5 bases, and 5 bases lay outside the gene matches. The germline V gene has CDR1 MNHEY and CDR2 SVGAGI. The DNA of the CDR3 is TGTGCCAGCAGTGCGAGGGAGGGGAATGAGCAGTTCTTC. This codes for CASSAREGNEQFF.

The CDR3 sequence is CASTDGNSYEQYF. In DNA form, the CDR3 reads TGCGCCAGCACCGACGGTAACTCCTACGAGCAGTACTTC. This chain links TRBV5-1 with TRBJ2-7; D unclear. This CDR3 spans 13 amino acids. The germline V gene has CDR1 SGHRS and CDR2 YFSETQ. V was trimmed by 6 bases and J by 0 bases, leaving 10 bases between them.

The chain uses TRBV5-1 and TRBJ2-7; 8 nucleotides agree with TRBD1. Germline lookup yields CDR1 SGHRS and CDR2 YFSETQ. The CDR3 consists of 14 residues. With V trimmed by 4 bases and J by 3 bases, 6 bases remained unmatched. CDR3 residues: CASSLRTGYYEQYF. The CDR3 region has the DNA TGCGCCAGCAGCCTTCGGACAGGGTACTACGAGCAGTACTTC. The variable domain in full, with the rest retrieved from reference TRBV5-1 and TRBJ2-7, is KAGVTQTPRYLIKTRGQQVTLSCSPISGHRSVSWYQQTPGQGLQFLFEYFSETQRNKGNFPGRFSGRQFSNSRSEMNVSTLELGDSALYLCASSLRTGYYEQYFGPGTRLTVT.

V is TRBV4-1 and J is TRBJ2-7, with TRBD1 matching 12 bases. CDR1 MGHRA and CDR2 YSYEKL come from the germline V gene. The V and J ends lost 6 bases and 4 bases, in that order; junction bases with no gene match: 7. The CDR3 runs 15 residues. The CDR3 DNA reads TGCGCCAGCAGTCCGGGACAGGGGGCGGGATACGAGCAGTACTTC. Protein product: CASSPGQGAGYEQYF.

The chain combines TRBV29-1 with TRBJ1-1; tentative D call: TRBD1 (6 bases). The CDR3 extends over 14 amino acids. V was cut by 5 bases and J by 1 base, with 14 bases left in between. Germline CDR1 reads SQVTM; CDR2 reads ANQGSEA. DNA for the CDR3: TGCAGCGTTAGGCTAGGGGGGGAGAACACTGAAGCTTTCTTT. Protein product: CSVRLGGENTEAFF.

This clone has just a few counts. The chain carries TRBV7-2 and TRBJ1-2; possibly TRBD1 for D (5 bases). Trimming stripped 0 bases from V and 6 bases from J, with 14 bases between. This CDR3 has 15 amino acids. Germline V gene sequence: CDR1 SGHTA, CDR2 FQGNSA. The CDR3 sequence is CASSLALSGRDGYTF. CDR3 in DNA: TGTGCCAGCAGCTTAGCGCTTTCAGGGAGGGATGGCTACACCTTC.

This sequence joins TRBV30 and TRBJ2-7; no reliable D call. V was clipped by 2 bases and J by 0 bases, with 8 bases between them. Per germline, CDR1 GTSNPN and CDR2 SVGIG (reference sequence). This CDR3 is built from 13 residues. The CDR3, as DNA: TGTGCCTGGAGTTTGTCACTCTCCTACGAGCAGTACTTC. Its protein product is CAWSLSLSYEQYF.

The chain is built from TRBV29-1 and TRBJ1-1; D remains ambiguous. Trimming removed 4 bases from V and 4 bases from J, with 7 bases in between. In germline, CDR1 is SQVTM, CDR2 ANQGSEA. CDR3 length: 11 residues. CDR3: CSVGVGTEAFF. The CDR3 bases are TGCAGCGTTGGGGTGGGCACTGAAGCTTTCTTT. Looking up the rest from reference TRBV29-1 and TRBJ1-1 gives the full variable domain: SAVISQKPSRDICQRGTSLTIQCQVDSQVTMMFWYRQQPGQSLTLIATANQGSEATYESGFVIDKFPISRPNLTFSTLTVSNMSPEDSSIYLCSVGVGTEAFFGQGTRLTVV.

This clone was counted a few times. This chain uses TRBV28 with TRBJ2-7; the match to TRBD2 covers 11 bases. Germline CDR1 reads MDHEN; CDR2 reads SYDVKM. The CDR3 has 17 amino acids. Trimming at V came to 3 bases and at J to 3 bases, leaving 10 bases not matched to a gene. CDR3 DNA sequence: TGTGCCAGCAGTTTTTCGAGGGTAGCGGGAGGGTTCTACGAGCAGTACTTC. This sequence encodes CASSFSRVAGGFYEQYF.

V is TRBV29-1 and J is TRBJ2-3, with a possible D match to TRBD1 (6 bases). This CDR3 is built from 14 residues. Germline values: CDR1 SQVTM, CDR2 ANQGSEA. Trimming stripped 3 bases from V and 2 bases from J, with 12 bases between. The CDR3 sequence: CSVEVRQVTDTQYF. CDR3 nucleotide sequence: TGCAGCGTTGAGGTTAGACAGGTCACAGATACGCAGTATTTT.

The V and J genes are TRBV7-9 and TRBJ2-4; perhaps D is TRBD1 or TRBD2 (6 bases each). V was pared by 8 bases and J by 1 base, with 18 bases between. CDR1 and CDR2 from the germline V gene are SEHNR and FQNEAQ (reference sequence). This CDR3 has 16 residues. The CDR3 DNA sequence: TGTGCCAGCTCCGGTATGGGGGGCTTGGCCAAAAACATTCAGTACTTC. Encoded protein: CASSGMGGLAKNIQYF. The full variable domain, completed using reference TRBV7-9 and TRBJ2-4, is DTGVSQNPRHKITKRGQNVTFRCDPISEHNRLYWYRQTLGQGPEFLTYFQNEAQLEKSRLLSDRFSAERPKGSFSTLEIQRTEQGDSAMYLCASSGMGGLAKNIQYFGAGTRLSVL.

The chain couples TRBV29-1 to TRBJ2-7; a weak D match, TRBD1 (6 bases). The CDR3 spans 12 residues. V was clipped by 7 bases and J by 2 bases, with 12 bases between them. CDR1 is SQVTM, CDR2 ANQGSEA, per germline. The CDR3 loop is CSADTGTYEQYF. In DNA form, the CDR3 reads TGCAGCGCTGACACAGGGACCTACGAGCAGTACTTC.

This rearrangement joins TRBV5-6 to TRBJ2-1, with 7 nucleotides matching TRBD2. Trimming removed 7 bases from V and 5 bases from J; junction bases left unmatched: 12. Germline values: CDR1 SGHDT, CDR2 YYEEEE. The CDR3 runs 15 residues. The CDR3 sequence is CASSSLTSRNNEQFF. Written as DNA, the CDR3 is TGTGCCAGCTCCTCCTTGACTAGCCGGAACAATGAGCAGTTCTTC.

This sequence joins TRBV29-1 and TRBJ1-2; a possible D gene is TRBD1 (5 bases). V was trimmed by 5 bases and J by 2 bases, leaving 6 bases between them. Per germline, CDR1 SQVTM and CDR2 ANQGSEA. The CDR3 sequence is 11 residues long. The CDR3 spells CSVPGNYGYTF. DNA of the CDR3: TGCAGCGTTCCAGGGAACTATGGCTACACCTTC.

This clone was seen a handful of times. The rearrangement links TRBV15 to TRBJ2-7, with no clear D. Germline V gene sequence: CDR1 LNHNV, CDR2 YYDKDF (reference sequence). The CDR3 covers 13 residues. V gave up 0 bases and J gave up 5 bases, with 8 bases separating them. CDR3 sequence (DNA): TGTGCCACCAGCAGAGAATCGCTCCACGAGCAGTACTTC. Residues: CATSRESLHEQYF.

The rearrangement links TRBV4-3 to TRBJ2-5; D gene ambiguous. Looked up from germline, CDR1 is LGHNA and CDR2 is YSLEER. The CDR3 has 13 amino acids. The V end lost 1 base, the J end lost 4 bases, and 7 bases lay between the germline ends. The CDR3 nucleotides read TGCGCCAGCAGCCAAGGCCGGCTAGAGACCCAGTACTTC. Translated: CASSQGRLETQYF.